This T cell receptor (beta chain) was captured by sequencing in a study of blood T cell repertoires in COVID-19. Study background: Samples taken during acute and convalescent COVID-19 were collected in the United States, Italy and Spain. T cells, B-cell-depleted T cells, or PBMCs supplied cDNA or gDNA.

Original methodology: Nucleated cell counts were estimated from reference gene primer amplification. Sequenced by immunoSEQ multiplex PCR; TCRdb stores in-frame clones only, minus some. V, J and clone size derive from that table, while D and trimming were established from the DNA sequence. This sample carries some 90,000 clones, around 89% of them seen once, and the ten largest clones take 8% to 10%. Per the germline V gene, CDR1 is WSHSY and CDR2 is SAAADI. V lost 0 bases and J 6 bases, leaving 18 bases between the germline ends. The CDR3 consists of 16 residues. V and J are TRBV10-2 and TRBJ2-7; a possible D gene is TRBD1 (6 bases). This sequence originates from a man aged 45-65 years with acute or convalescent COVID-19. Sequencing was performed on peripheral blood. The chain's CDR3 is CASSESRGRGIFEQYF. The CDR3 DNA reads TGCGCCAGCAGTGAGTCGAGGGGCAGGGGCATCTTCGAGCAGTACTTC.